Included here is one T cell receptor beta chain sequence, with context. Its antigen remains undetermined. Sequencing was performed on an Illumina HiSeq 2000. TCR beta cDNA libraries were made by 5'RACE template switching that added a universal primer site and unique molecular identifiers. cDNA synthesis was primed from the TCR beta constant segment, followed by two successive PCR amplification steps. From the authors' description of their analysis: MIGEC was used to demultiplex reads and group reads by UMI, and MiTCR was used to assemble and quantify clonotypes. To exclude erroneous sequences, only TCR cDNA sequences supported by at least two reads were retained. The tcR package was used for downstream repertoire analysis, with clonotypes matched between fractions based on CDR3 nucleotide sequence plus V segment. VDJmatch was used to annotate antigen specificity against VDJdb, with one amino acid substitution allowed in CDR3. TCRdb reprocessed the reads, and each CDR3 protein sequence is entered once, without DNA. TCRdb, rather than the study authors, made the V and J calls. The sample's table covers some 460,000 distinct CDR3 sequences. The ten largest account for almost 1.5% of the sample.

The data belong to a study of T cells expressing NK-cell markers (dated by TCRdb to the early 2020s). About the full investigation: In sorted CD3+CD56+NKG2C+, CD3+CD56+NKG2C- and CD3+CD56-NKG2C+ T-cell subsets from roughly 8 donors, TCR beta-chain repertoires were profiled. Seven of the eight sequenced donors were HCMV-seropositive and one was HCMV-seronegative. All eight donors whose samples were sequenced were randomly selected healthy volunteers, three of them men and five women. Libraries were sequenced as 2 x 150 bp reads on Illumina HiSeq 2000/2500, MiSeq or NextSeq.

To determine HCMV serostatus, a commercial ELISA kit was used to detect HCMV-specific IgG in serum. Peripheral blood mononuclear cells were isolated from blood by Ficoll density gradient centrifugation. Overall study outcomes, separate from this receptor: In roughly 6 donors, the dominant CD3+CD56+NKG2C+ clonotypes were found to rank among the top 10 CD8+ clonotypes and to make up about 1.0-7.5% of CD8+ T cells. Those dominant clonotypes were again the most abundant among CD3+CD56-NKG2C+ cells in a few donors, at roughly 28.3-65%. Whether the expanded NKG2C-expressing T cell clones were specific for HCMV antigens remained unclear.

CDR1 is given as SGHRS and CDR2 as YFSETQ, both from the germline V gene. The CDR3 contains 15 residues, cysteine and phenylalanine counted. The DNA is unrecorded. The sample comprised blood T cells: a sorted CD56 or NKG2C T cell subset, CD4+ or CD8+ T cells, or bulk PBMC T cells (not recorded which). This receptor was identified in a woman between 50 and 59 years old in good health. Donor details come from another sample of the same person, matched by shared clones. Recombination connected TRBV5-1 to TRBJ1-3; the TCRdb call, TRBD1, lacks DNA for checking. This receptor has the CDR3 CASSPSAGTGNTIYF. Where the CDR3 stops, the reference TRBV5-1 and TRBJ1-3 genes take over; the full variable domain is KAGVTQTPRYLIKTRGQQVTLSCSPISGHRSVSWYQQTPGQGLQFLFEYFSETQRNKGNFPGRFSGRQFSNSRSEMNVSTLELGDSALYLCASSPSAGTGNTIYFGEGSWLTVV.